The 20 T cell receptor beta chains below all came from one sample that was sequenced in a study of blood T cell repertoires in COVID-19. Clones were sequenced by immunoSEQ multiplex PCR, and TCRdb holds only the in-frame ones, with some missing. The sample lists some 220,000 clones, approximately 78% occurring once. What was sequenced was peripheral blood. The receptors stem from a woman in her 70s with COVID-19, enrolled during active disease.

The V and J genes are TRBV27 and TRBJ1-4; D gene uncertain. The CDR3 is 13 residues long. Trimming took off 2 bases at V and 16 bases at J, with 17 bases between the two ends. Germline assignment: CDR1 MNHEY and CDR2 SMNVEV (reference sequence). The CDR3 sequence is CASSLREPGKKFF. CDR3 DNA sequence: TGTGCCAGCAGTTTAAGGGAACCGGGAAAAAAGTTTTTT.

The chain has TRBV28 and TRBJ1-1; tentatively, D is TRBD1 (5 bases). The CDR3 consists of 14 residues. The ends were cut back, 7 bases at V and 3 bases at J, with 15 bases in the middle. Germline lookup yields CDR1 MDHEN and CDR2 SYDVKM. Here the CDR3 reads CASTTSQGYTEAFF. In DNA, the CDR3 is TGTGCCAGCACTACTTCCCAGGGTTACACTGAAGCTTTCTTT.

This clone was observed once. The chain carries TRBV30 and TRBJ2-5; 13 nucleotides align to TRBD2. Unmatched junction bases numbered 10, after V lost 4 bases and J lost 5 bases. The CDR3 sequence is 16 residues long. CDR1 and CDR2 (germline): GTSNPN, SVGIG (reference sequence). The CDR3 protein is CAWNTGLAGRGETQYF. Written as DNA, the CDR3 is TGTGCCTGGAATACGGGACTAGCGGGACGGGGGGAGACCCAGTACTTC.

The rearrangement links TRBV4-1 to TRBJ2-6, with D maybe TRBD2 (5 bases). The ends were cut back, 9 bases at V and 4 bases at J, with 16 bases in the middle. Per germline, CDR1 MGHRA and CDR2 YSYEKL. The CDR3 is 15 amino acids. The CDR3 region has the DNA TGCGCCAGGCGTTCCCCGGGGTCCGGGGCCAACGTCCTGACTTTC. It is translated as CARRSPGSGANVLTF.

The chain joins TRBV9 to TRBJ2-1, with 7 nucleotides matching TRBD1. Germline V gene data show CDR1 as SGDLS and CDR2 as YYNGEE. The CDR3 loop spans 15 amino acids. With V trimmed by 0 bases and J by 6 bases, 6 bases remained unmatched. CDR3 loop: CASSVGQGVFNEQFF. DNA for the CDR3: TGTGCCAGCAGCGTAGGACAGGGCGTGTTCAATGAGCAGTTCTTC.

In this sample, this clone turned up once. The V call is TRBV12-5, the J call TRBJ2-7; 7 positions agree with TRBD1. Trimming cost V 6 bases and J 0 bases; bases outside gene matches: 2. The CDR3 totals 13 residues. Germline V gene lookup returns CDR1 LGHNT and CDR2 FRNRAP. CDR3 amino acids: CASGRDSSYEQYF. As DNA, the CDR3 is TGTGCTAGTGGCAGGGACAGCTCCTACGAGCAGTACTTC.

This clone showed up just a few times. The chain links TRBV6-2 or TRBV6-3 to TRBJ2-4, with 9 bases identical to TRBD1. V dropped 2 bases and J dropped 7; count of bases not matched to a gene: 9. The germline V gene has CDR1 MNHEY and CDR2 SVGEGT. The length of the CDR3 is 16 residues. This CDR3 is CASSYPLRQGGNIQYF. The CDR3 DNA reads TGTGCCAGCAGTTACCCTCTCCGACAGGGGGGCAACATTCAGTACTTC.

V is TRBV5-1 and J is TRBJ2-6; D not resolved. Germline loops: CDR1 SGHRS, CDR2 YFSETQ. Trimming took 3 bases from V and 1 from J, leaving 14 bases between them. The CDR3 sequence is 17 residues long. CDR3 nucleotide sequence: TGCGCCAGCAGCTCCGGCCTAAGACTTTCTGGGGCCAACGTCCTGACTTTC. It specifies CASSSGLRLSGANVLTF.

This chain joins TRBV2 and TRBJ2-3; TRBD2 matches 16 bases. Germline trimming cut 5 bases from V and 6 bases from J; bases unmatched to any gene: 2. The CDR3 has 15 residues. Germline V gene lookup returns CDR1 SNHLY and CDR2 FYNNEI. CDR3 DNA: TGTGCCAGCAGTATGGGACTAGCGGGAGGGGATACGCAGTATTTT. As protein: CASSMGLAGGDTQYF.

The gene calls are TRBV25-1 and TRBJ2-3; 7 bases are a match to TRBD2. Germline-derived CDR1 and CDR2 are MGHDK and SYGVNS. Trimming at V came to 3 bases and at J to 4 bases, leaving 7 bases not matched to a gene. The CDR3 has 15 residues. The CDR3 region is CASSDWGRVPDTQYF. The DNA of the CDR3 is TGTGCCAGCAGTGATTGGGGGAGGGTGCCAGATACGCAGTATTTT.

The chain links TRBV4-2 to TRBJ1-1; D ambiguous. Germline values: CDR1 LGHNA, CDR2 YNFKEQ. Deletions cut 1 base from V and 0 bases from J, with 9 bases between. CDR3 length: 15 amino acids. In DNA form, the CDR3 reads TGTGCCAGCAGCCAAGCAGTACAGTTGAACACTGAAGCTTTCTTT. It yields the protein CASSQAVQLNTEAFF.

V gene TRBV6-6 combines with J gene TRBJ2-5, with TRBD2 matching 8 bases. The trim removed 2 bases at V and 1 base at J, leaving 3 bases unmatched. The CDR3 is made up of 15 amino acids. The germline V gene has CDR1 MNHNY and CDR2 SVGAGI (reference sequence). The DNA of the CDR3 is TGTGCCAGCAGTTACGGCGGGACTAGCCAAGAGACCCAGTACTTC. Encoded protein: CASSYGGTSQETQYF.

This rearrangement joins TRBV4-1 to TRBJ2-1; no clear D gene. CDR3 length equals 16 residues. CDR1 MGHRA and CDR2 YSYEKL come from the germline V gene. V shed 0 bases and J shed 1 base, with 10 bases lying between them. The CDR3 reads CASSQDGDGSYNEQFF. CDR3 sequence (DNA): TGCGCCAGCAGCCAAGATGGAGACGGGTCCTACAATGAGCAGTTCTTC.

This clone has more than one count but fewer than ten. The chain carries TRBV28 and TRBJ1-4; 7 bases are shared with TRBD1. The CDR3 covers 17 residues. Trimming took 5 bases from V and 0 from J; bases not matched to a gene: 9. In germline, CDR1 is MDHEN, CDR2 SYDVKM. The CDR3 region has the DNA TGTGCCAGCAGTATTACGACAGGGATCACAACTAATGAAAAACTGTTTTTT. Encoded protein: CASSITTGITTNEKLFF.

The V gene is TRBV19, the J gene TRBJ2-4; TRBD1 matches 8 bases. Germline-derived CDR1 and CDR2 are LNHDA and SQIVND (reference sequence). The CDR3 consists of 20 residues. The V segment lost 5 bases and the J segment 0 bases; nucleotides outside the gene matches: 18. Here the CDR3 reads CASSASRGRGSLVAKNIQYF. In DNA, the CDR3 is TGTGCCAGTAGTGCCTCCAGGGGGCGAGGATCCCTTGTAGCCAAAAACATTCAGTACTTC.

This clone came up once. This rearrangement joins TRBV28 to TRBJ1-5, with a weak D call TRBD1 (5 bases). The CDR3 has 15 residues. The ends were cut back, 8 bases at V and 4 bases at J, with 18 bases in the middle. The germline gives CDR1 MDHEN, CDR2 SYDVKM. CDR3 amino acids: CASGPQGFQNQPQHF. CDR3 nucleotide sequence: TGTGCCAGCGGACCGCAGGGTTTTCAGAATCAGCCCCAGCATTTT.

This chain joins TRBV7-2 and TRBJ2-3; 8 nucleotides line up with TRBD2. Germline V gives CDR1 SGHTA, CDR2 FQGNSA. V lost 3 bases, J lost 4 bases, and 6 bases stayed unmatched. The CDR3 length is 15 residues. CDR3: CASSFLTTSADTQYF. The CDR3 nucleotides read TGTGCCAGCAGCTTCCTGACGACTAGCGCAGATACGCAGTATTTT.

This chain uses TRBV7-9 with TRBJ1-1; D might be TRBD1 (5 bases). Germline values: CDR1 SEHNR, CDR2 FQNEAQ (reference sequence). V was cut by 2 bases and J by 1 base, with 8 bases left in between. This CDR3 comprises 14 residues. The CDR3 nucleotides read TGTGCCAGCAGCTTACAGGGAGGGAACACTGAAGCTTTCTTT. This encodes CASSLQGGNTEAFF. Full variable domain (remainder filled in from reference TRBV7-9 and TRBJ1-1): DTGVSQNPRHKITKRGQNVTFRCDPISEHNRLYWYRQTLGQGPEFLTYFQNEAQLEKSRLLSDRFSAERPKGSFSTLEIQRTEQGDSAMYLCASSLQGGNTEAFFGQGTRLTVV.

The rearrangement uses TRBV5-4 and TRBJ1-4; 7 bases agree with TRBD1. The V segment lost 4 bases and the J segment 4 bases; nucleotides outside the gene matches: 7. The CDR3 covers 15 residues. Germline V CDR1 and CDR2: SGHNT, YYREEE (reference sequence). The CDR3 DNA reads TGTGCCAGCAGCGCGAGACAGGGTGGTAATGAAAAACTGTTTTTT. It specifies CASSARQGGNEKLFF.

The V call is TRBV29-1, the J call TRBJ1-1, with TRBD1 matching over 7 bases. The trim removed 3 bases at V and 5 bases at J, leaving 6 bases unmatched. In germline, CDR1 is SQVTM, CDR2 ANQGSEA. The CDR3 has 13 amino acids. CDR3 in amino acids: CSVERQGRTEAFF. The CDR3 coding sequence is TGCAGCGTTGAGAGACAGGGAAGAACTGAAGCTTTCTTT.